Listed here are 14 T cell receptor beta chains from one sample, sequenced in a study of T cell repertoires in cytomegalovirus infection. TCRdb ran MiXCR on the reads and lists one entry per CDR3 protein. The table has 150,000 or so distinct CDR3 sequences, 20% to 25% seen once; the top ten hold around a quarter. Their specific antigens are unknown. Material: CD8+ T cells from cultured PBMCs, obtained from culture after CMV antigen stimulation. The receptors here all came from a human donor in good health (CMV status not recorded). Some clones in this sample may be carry-over from other donors' samples.

This CDR3 reads CASSLVSNYGYTF. DNA of the CDR3: TGCGCCAGCAGCTTGGTCAGCAACTATGGCTACACCTTC. The chain has TRBV5-1 and TRBJ1-2; no definite D call. This CDR3 has 13 amino acids. Looked up from germline, CDR1 is SGHRS and CDR2 is YFSETQ. Trimming shortened V by 0 bases and J by 2 bases, and 5 bases separated the two germline ends.

The chain links TRBV25-1 to TRBJ2-7; no firm D call. This CDR3 is built from 15 residues. The V gene lost 4 bases and the J gene lost 3 bases, with 16 bases spanning the gap. Germline V gene data show CDR1 as MGHDK and CDR2 as SYGVNS. The CDR3 is CASSGLGKYFYEQYF. For the CDR3, the DNA is TGTGCCAGCAGTGGGTTGGGGAAATACTTCTACGAGCAGTACTTC.

This clonotype was recorded a few times. The chain joins TRBV6-2 or TRBV6-3 to TRBJ2-3; D gene ambiguous. The CDR3 totals 18 residues. Trimming removed 4 bases from V and 1 base from J, with 21 bases in between. CDR1 is MNHEY, CDR2 SVGEGT, per germline. The CDR3 coding sequence is TGTGCCAGCAGTTCCGGCTCAATGCGCCAAAGACGCACAGATACGCAGTATTTT. Translation: CASSSGSMRQRRTDTQYF.

The genes are TRBV7-4 and TRBJ1-5; D call uncertain. The V end was cut by 2 bases, the J end by 7 bases, with 6 bases between. This CDR3 region has 12 residues. Per germline, CDR1 SGHVT and CDR2 SQSDAQ. The CDR3 region has the DNA TGTGCCAGCAGCTTAACCCAACAGCCCCAGCATTTT. It is translated as CASSLTQQPQHF.

This clonotype was counted many times. The rearrangement links TRBV7-2 to TRBJ2-3; no reliable D call. Germline V lookup: CDR1 SGHTA, CDR2 FQGNSA. The CDR3 length is 16 residues. Trimming removed 6 bases at V and 0 bases at J, with 16 bases between. The CDR3 nucleotides read TGTGCCAGCAGGACTTCCGGCTATCCTAGCACAGATACGCAGTATTTT. It encodes CASRTSGYPSTDTQYF.

The V call is TRBV7-6, the J call TRBJ2-5; 7 bases are shared with TRBD2. This CDR3 contains 15 residues. Unmatched junction bases numbered 7, after V lost 1 base and J lost 5 bases. In germline, CDR1 is SGHVS, CDR2 FNYEAQ. CDR3 residues: CASSLVGGGGETQYF. CDR3 coding DNA: TGTGCCAGCAGCTTAGTTGGCGGGGGTGGGGAGACCCAGTACTTC. Looking up the rest from reference TRBV7-6 and TRBJ2-5 gives the full variable domain: GAGVSQSPRYKVTKRGQDVALRCDPISGHVSLYWYRQALGQGPEFLTYFNYEAQQDKSGLPNDRFSAERPEGSISTLTIQRTEQRDSAMYRCASSLVGGGGETQYFGPGTRLLVL.

In its sample, this clonotype was seen a few times. This sequence joins TRBV7-9 and TRBJ1-1; 7 bases agree with TRBD1. V lost 1 base, J lost 3 bases, and 8 bases stayed unmatched. CDR3 size: 16 residues. Per germline, CDR1 SEHNR and CDR2 FQNEAQ (reference sequence). The chain's CDR3 is CASSLGTPRGDTEAFF. The CDR3 region has the DNA TGTGCCAGCAGCTTAGGGACCCCCAGGGGGGACACTGAAGCTTTCTTT.

V is TRBV6-1 and J is TRBJ2-1; no firm D call. The CDR3 sequence is 15 residues long. Germline CDR1 reads MNHNS; CDR2 reads SASEGT. Trimming left V 5 bases short and J 4 bases short, with 15 bases between. The CDR3 DNA sequence: TGTGCCAGCAGTCTGGACCACAACCCATACAATGAGCAGTTCTTC. Translation: CASSLDHNPYNEQFF.

CDR3 bases: TGTGCCAGCAGTGAACCGACAGCTTCCTACGAGCAGTACTTC. It translates to CASSEPTASYEQYF. The chain combines TRBV6-1 with TRBJ2-7, with a weak D call TRBD1 (5 bases). Germline V CDR1 and CDR2: MNHNS, SASEGT. The CDR3 loop spans 14 amino acids. V lost 2 bases and J lost 1, with 9 bases in between.

The gene calls are TRBV7-2 and TRBJ2-1; a weak D match, TRBD1 (5 bases). This CDR3 has 16 amino acids. Deletions cut 5 bases from V and 9 bases from J, with 23 bases between. Germline-derived CDR1 and CDR2 are SGHTA and FQGNSA. CDR3 bases: TGTGCCAGCAGCGCCTATCGACAGCCAGGGTATTCTGAGCAGTTCTTC. This sequence encodes CASSAYRQPGYSEQFF.

This clonotype was found a few times. The chain joins TRBV10-1 to TRBJ2-1; the match to TRBD2 covers 7 bases. This CDR3 comprises 15 residues. The J segment lost 0 bases and the V segment lost 2 bases, leaving 1 base of the junction unmatched. Germline V lookup: CDR1 WNHNN, CDR2 SYGVQD (reference sequence). The CDR3 nucleotides read TGCGCCAGCAGTGAGGGGACTACCTCCTACAATGAGCAGTTCTTC. The encoded protein is CASSEGTTSYNEQFF.

The rearrangement uses TRBV7-9 and TRBJ1-4, with D tentatively TRBD1 (5 bases). The CDR3 totals 13 residues. Per germline, CDR1 SEHNR and CDR2 FQNEAQ (reference sequence). V lost 6 bases and J lost 8, with 13 bases in between. Here the CDR3 DNA reads TGTGCCAGCAGATCAGGAGGGACCGAAAAACTGTTTTTT. It is translated as CASRSGGTEKLFF.

This clonotype was seen more than once but under ten times. V gene TRBV11-2 combines with J gene TRBJ2-2; TRBD2 matches at 11 bases. Germline CDR1 SGHAT, CDR2 FQNNGV. Germline trimming cut 6 bases from V and 5 bases from J; bases unmatched to any gene: 5. The CDR3 consists of 15 residues. The DNA for the CDR3 is TGTGCCAGCAGTTTCGGGACTAGCGGAACCGGGGAGCTGTTTTTT. It encodes CASSFGTSGTGELFF.

The chain is built from TRBV11-2 and TRBJ1-5; the D gene is possibly TRBD1 (5 bases). Trimming cost V 1 base and J 0 bases, with 13 bases left between them. Germline-derived CDR1 and CDR2 are SGHAT and FQNNGV. CDR3 length equals 17 residues. The CDR3 is CASSLGDGGYSNQPQHF. The CDR3 DNA reads TGTGCCAGCAGCTTAGGGGACGGTGGATATAGCAATCAGCCCCAGCATTTT.